This T cell receptor beta chain comes out of a study of tumor-infiltrating lymphocytes in primary liver carcinoma (dated by TCRdb to the late 2010s). Some background on the complete study: Between late 2015 and early 2016, roughly five patients in China with histopathologically diagnosed primary liver carcinoma had surgical resection. Hepatocellular carcinoma (four) or combined HCC and intrahepatic cholangiocarcinoma (one) was present in the five patients, who were three men and two women aged 30 to 69 years. The tumors of the five patients were staged as T1-T3 N0M0, with maximum diameters ranging from roughly 4.2 to 10 cm. Roughly 3.65 to 7.13 million productive TCRbeta reads were obtained per sample, and no significant difference in read depth was found between tissue types. TCRbeta repertoire sequencing, expression microarrays and whole-exome sequencing were combined in the study across five regions of each liver tumor, with adjacent normal tissue and blood also included. Reproducibility between technical replicate repertoires was high, with correlation coefficients above 0.95 and mean shared-clone rates approximately 0.9. A total of 35 specimens from 5 patients underwent TCRbeta repertoire sequencing, comprising 25 tumor regions, 5 adjacent noncancerous liver tissues and 5 peripheral blood samples.

Blood RNA was extracted from unsorted whole blood using TRIzol reagent, and germline DNA was obtained with the DNeasy Blood & Tissue kit. Chronic HBV infection was present in the patients, and the patients were treatment-naive at sampling. Approximately 4.1 milliliters of peripheral blood were collected into K2EDTA tubes before surgery. What the authors observed across the whole study: With just a handful of patients in the study, the authors point out that the findings should be validated in a larger study. Because only the TCR beta chain was sequenced and unpaired alpha chains were not captured, true repertoire diversity is likely underestimated. Comparison of CD4+ and CD8+ T cell repertoires was precluded by the use of bulk unsorted samples. A significantly larger repertoire fraction was made up by the top 250 clones in tumors than in blood (p = 0.039). Pairs of tumor regions showed greater repertoire overlap (mean around 36%) than tumor-adjacent pairs (roughly 17%) or tumor-blood pairs (approximately 15%), which is consistent with antigen-driven expansion.

V ends up 6 bases short and J 6 bases short, with an unmatched junction base count of 9. Including the terminal cysteine and phenylalanine, the CDR3 comprises 16 residues. Only the CDR3 region is kept as DNA, spanning 48 bases read in frame from base 1. Using a constant-region primer and ProtoScript II reverse transcriptase, TCRbeta-specific cDNA was reverse-transcribed from 500 to 650 ng total RNA. The TCRbeta libraries were prepared through three rounds of nested multiplex PCR following a slightly modified ARM-PCR procedure. The first two PCR rounds used multiplex TRBV1-TRBV30 forward primers with a Cbeta reverse primer, each for approximately 11 cycles. Sample barcodes and Illumina adapters were added in a final 25-cycle PCR using Deep VentR polymerase. Before sequencing, amplicons between 200 and 500 bp were purified from gel using a QIAquick gel extraction kit. An Illumina HiSeq 2500 was used to sequence the TCRbeta amplicons with 250-bp paired-end reads. The source study handled its data this way. Reads were quality-trimmed with Trimmomatic v0.33, and paired reads were merged with FLASH v1.2.11 to recover full CDR3 sequences. V, D and J germline segments were assigned to the rearranged TCRbeta sequences using MiGEC v1.2.1b. Clonotype statistics and Shannon-Wiener diversity indices were calculated with VDJtools v1.0.0. Except for diversity analysis, only each sample's 250 most abundant clonotypes were used in subsequent analyses to reduce sampling bias. TCRdb trimmed public reads at Q25 via fastp, called clones via MiXCR and kept in-frame beta chains. Rows are combined by CDR3 protein, so each entry shows the most common genes and DNA. The V and J calls reflect TCRdb's pipeline rather than the authors' work. The sample contains hundreds of thousands of distinct CDR3 sequences, approximately 54% of them found a single time. More than 15% of the sample lies in the top ten.

This clonotype has just a few counts. It lacks a known antigen. No much larger clone exists at a distance of one base, and base qualities are not known. Recombination connected TRBV12-3 or TRBV12-4 to TRBJ2-1; 12 of the junction bases match TRBD2. Material for sequencing was peripheral blood. This TCR came from a woman aged 30 to 39 with primary liver carcinoma and hepatitis B virus infection. The CDR3 protein is CASRPASGRALNEQFF. The nucleotide sequence reads as follows: TGTGCCAGCAGACCGGCTAGCGGGAGGGCCCTCAATGAGCAGTTCTTC.